The 32 T cell receptor beta chains in this list originate from one sample, sequenced in a study of blood T cell repertoires in COVID-19 (TCRdb year 2020). The receptor library was made with the immunoSEQ multiplex PCR assay. TCRdb re-hosts the immuneACCESS table, in-frame sequences only. Its copies lack some clones; in the studies checked, an unresolved V gene accounts for under half of them, and the cause for the rest is not known. Across this sample there are about 180,000 clones, with approximately 77% seen only once. More than 9% of the sample comes from the top ten. The sample comprised peripheral blood. The source of these receptors is a woman aged 80 or over with active or convalescent COVID-19.

This chain links TRBV19 with TRBJ1-5; possibly TRBD1 for D (6 bases). The CDR3 loop spans 18 amino acids. From germline, CDR1 is LNHDA and CDR2 SQIVND (reference sequence). The germline V and J ends were trimmed by 6 bases and 2 bases, with 23 bases remaining between them. In DNA form, the CDR3 reads TGTGCCAGTAGCGCTGCCACCCCCTCGGGACAAGGCAATCAGCCCCAGCATTTT. Translated, it gives CASSAATPSGQGNQPQHF. The whole variable domain, remainder taken from reference TRBV19 and TRBJ1-5, is DGGITQSPKYLFRKEGQNVTLSCEQNLNHDAMYWYRQDPGQGLRLIYYSQIVNDFQKGDIAEGYSVSREKKESFPLTVTSAQKNPTAFYLCASSAATPSGQGNQPQHFGDGTRLSIL.

The chain couples TRBV14 to TRBJ1-4; 9 bases are a match to TRBD1. Trimming took 4 bases from V and 3 from J; bases not matched to a gene: 9. Per germline, CDR1 SGHDN and CDR2 FVKESK. This CDR3 is 17 amino acids long. Here the CDR3 reads CASSPFRGQGPNEKLFF. The CDR3 coding sequence is TGTGCCAGCAGCCCCTTTAGAGGACAGGGGCCTAATGAAAAACTGTTTTTT.

V is TRBV5-1 and J is TRBJ2-2, with D possibly being TRBD1 (6 bases). The CDR3 has 15 residues. Trimming left V 3 bases short and J 8 bases short, with 17 bases between. Germline values: CDR1 SGHRS, CDR2 YFSETQ. The CDR3 is CASSWGTGKLGELFF. CDR3 sequence (DNA): TGCGCCAGCAGCTGGGGAACAGGGAAGTTGGGGGAGCTGTTTTTT.

V and J are TRBV6-5 and TRBJ2-7, with 7 bases fitting TRBD2. The CDR3 sequence is 15 residues long. V dropped 6 bases and J dropped 1; count of bases not matched to a gene: 9. The V gene's germline CDR1 is MNHEY and CDR2 SVGAGI. CDR3 DNA sequence: TGTGCCAGCAGCAAAGCGGGACTCCCATCCTACGAGCAGTACTTC. This codes for CASSKAGLPSYEQYF.

This chain links TRBV5-1 with TRBJ2-1, with D perhaps matching TRBD2 (6 bases). The CDR3 runs 14 residues. Germline V CDR1 and CDR2: SGHRS, YFSETQ. Between the trimmed V and J ends, which lost 5 bases and 6 bases, there was a span of 15 bases. The DNA of the CDR3 is TGCGCCAGCAGTTTCGGACTATTCCGCAATGAGCAGTTCTTC. Protein: CASSFGLFRNEQFF.

This clone came up once. This chain links TRBV6-5 with TRBJ1-2, with no clear D. Germline V gene data show CDR1 as MNHEY and CDR2 as SVGAGI. The CDR3 is made up of 13 amino acids. V was cut by 7 bases and J by 8 bases, with 17 bases left in between. The DNA for the CDR3 is TGTGCCAGCACCTTCACAGAGGGCAGCGGCTACACCTTC. This gives the protein CASTFTEGSGYTF.

The V gene is TRBV9, the J gene TRBJ1-3, with a possible D match to TRBD1 (6 bases). This CDR3 has 15 amino acids. Looked up from germline, CDR1 is SGDLS and CDR2 is YYNGEE. V gave up 2 bases and J gave up 0 bases, with 9 bases separating them. CDR3 DNA sequence: TGTGCCAGCAGCGTTACAGGGAACTCTGGAAACACCATATATTTT. It is translated as CASSVTGNSGNTIYF.

The chain joins TRBV5-6 to TRBJ1-6, with D maybe TRBD1 (6 bases). Germline CDR1 and CDR2: SGHDT and YYEEEE. CDR3 length equals 16 residues. V lost 1 base, J lost 10 bases, and 18 bases lay in between. The CDR3 coding sequence is TGTGCCAGCAGCTTGCCGGGCGGATTAGGGGGATCACCCCTCCACTTT. It is translated as CASSLPGGLGGSPLHF.

This clone was seen only once. J is TRBJ1-4 and V is TRBV5-1, with D tentatively TRBD1 (6 bases). This CDR3 has 14 amino acids. V was shortened by 4 bases and J by 7 bases, with 14 bases between the two germline ends. CDR1 and CDR2 (germline): SGHRS, YFSETQ. For the CDR3, the DNA is TGCGCCAGCAGCCTCTGGGGGGGCGGTGAAAAACTGTTTTTT. Its translation: CASSLWGGGEKLFF.

The CDR3 DNA follows: TGCAGCGTGGATGAGGGGGGGCCGTATACCTTC. Translation gives CSVDEGGPYTF. J is TRBJ1-2 and V is TRBV29-1; tentative D call: TRBD1 (6 bases). Per germline, CDR1 SQVTM and CDR2 ANQGSEA. This CDR3 is built from 11 residues. The V end lost 6 bases, the J end lost 14 bases, and 19 bases lay between the germline ends.

The V and J genes are TRBV19 and TRBJ1-5; tentative D call: TRBD1 (6 bases). Germline CDR1 reads LNHDA; CDR2 reads SQIVND (reference sequence). Trimming took 5 bases from V and 1 from J, leaving 18 bases between them. The CDR3 consists of 17 residues. CDR3 region: CASSRGQQVISNQPQHF. In DNA form, the CDR3 reads TGTGCCAGTAGTCGCGGACAGCAAGTTATAAGCAATCAGCCCCAGCATTTT. The full variable domain, completed using reference TRBV19 and TRBJ1-5, is DGGITQSPKYLFRKEGQNVTLSCEQNLNHDAMYWYRQDPGQGLRLIYYSQIVNDFQKGDIAEGYSVSREKKESFPLTVTSAQKNPTAFYLCASSRGQQVISNQPQHFGDGTRLSIL.

The chain joins TRBV3-1 (or the pseudogene TRBV3-2) to TRBJ2-7; 8 positions match TRBD1. With 4 bases clipped from V and 6 bases from J, the junction kept 8 bases outside the gene matches. This CDR3 comprises 14 residues. Germline CDR1 and CDR2: LGHDT and YNNKEL (reference sequence). The CDR3 loop is CASSPSTGAGEQYF. In DNA form, the CDR3 reads TGTGCCAGCAGCCCTTCGACAGGGGCAGGCGAGCAGTACTTC.

This clone was detected once. This chain joins TRBV19 and TRBJ2-7, with a possible D match to TRBD1 (5 bases). This CDR3 comprises 13 residues. The V gene's germline CDR1 is LNHDA and CDR2 SQIVND (reference sequence). Trimming stripped 4 bases from V and 2 bases from J, with 9 bases between. CDR3 bases: TGTGCCAGTAGTAGCAGGGAAACCTACGAGCAGTACTTC. This codes for CASSSRETYEQYF. The full variable domain, its missing parts supplied by reference TRBV19 and TRBJ2-7, is DGGITQSPKYLFRKEGQNVTLSCEQNLNHDAMYWYRQDPGQGLRLIYYSQIVNDFQKGDIAEGYSVSREKKESFPLTVTSAQKNPTAFYLCASSSRETYEQYFGPGTRLTVT.

The chain joins TRBV30 to TRBJ2-2, with D tentatively TRBD1 (6 bases). The CDR3 has 16 residues. V was pared by 5 bases and J by 0 bases, with 16 bases between. CDR1 GTSNPN and CDR2 SVGIG come from the germline V gene (reference sequence). CDR3 in DNA: TGTGCCTGGTACAGGGCCCGGGGACCGAACACCGGGGAGCTGTTTTTT. Translating it yields CAWYRARGPNTGELFF.

This chain uses TRBV6-5 with TRBJ1-2; 11 bases are a match to TRBD1. The V gene end was trimmed by 7 bases and the J gene end by 6 bases; junction bases not matched to a gene: 10. This CDR3 is built from 15 residues. CDR1 is MNHEY and CDR2 is SVGAGI in the germline V gene. The CDR3 DNA reads as TGTGCCAGCACACGGACAGGGGGCGCGGGTAATGGCTACACCTTC. This translates into CASTRTGGAGNGYTF.

The chain links TRBV6-5 to TRBJ2-3; D unresolved. Trimming removed 2 bases at V and 2 bases at J, with 8 bases between. This CDR3 region has 14 residues. The germline gives CDR1 MNHEY, CDR2 SVGAGI. The CDR3 region is CASSYGQDTDTQYF. As DNA, the CDR3 is TGTGCCAGCAGTTACGGTCAGGACACAGATACGCAGTATTTT.

This clone was counted once. The chain combines TRBV2 with TRBJ2-4; 8 positions agree with TRBD1. V trimming: 2 bases; J trimming: 13 bases; junction bases outside the gene matches: 13. The CDR3 contains 15 residues. The germline V gene has CDR1 SNHLY and CDR2 FYNNEI. In nucleotides, the CDR3 is TGTGCCAGCAGTGAATTTTTGAGGCAGGGGGCGTTACAGTACTTC. It is translated as CASSEFLRQGALQYF.

The rearrangement links TRBV28 to TRBJ1-4; D perhaps matches TRBD1 (6 bases). Trimming took 7 bases from V and 7 from J, leaving 16 bases between them. Germline V gives CDR1 MDHEN, CDR2 SYDVKM. The length of the CDR3 is 14 residues. The CDR3 DNA is TGTGCCAGCACGACGAGACAGGAGGCTGAAAAACTGTTTTTT. It translates to CASTTRQEAEKLFF.

This clone has a single count. The chain joins TRBV7-9 to TRBJ1-2; D gene uncertain. CDR3 length: 19 residues. The V gene's germline CDR1 is SEHNR and CDR2 FQNEAQ (reference sequence). Trimming took off 6 bases at V and 6 bases at J, with 32 bases between the two ends. CDR3 sequence: CASRNGRQPYRTPSHGYTF. As DNA, the CDR3 is TGTGCCAGCAGGAATGGCAGGCAGCCTTACCGAACCCCCTCCCATGGCTACACCTTC. The full variable domain, completed using reference TRBV7-9 and TRBJ1-2, is DTGVSQNPRHKITKRGQNVTFRCDPISEHNRLYWYRQTLGQGPEFLTYFQNEAQLEKSRLLSDRFSAERPKGSFSTLEIQRTEQGDSAMYLCASRNGRQPYRTPSHGYTFGSGTRLTVV.

The chain recombines TRBV11-2 with TRBJ2-1, with TRBD2 identical over 10 bases. The CDR3 has 17 residues. The V gene's germline CDR1 is SGHAT and CDR2 FQNNGV. Germline trimming cut 6 bases from V and 6 bases from J; bases unmatched to any gene: 14. CDR3 DNA: TGTGCCAGCAGATTGAGGCTAGCGGGAGTGGGAGGCAATGAGCAGTTCTTC. Translating it yields CASRLRLAGVGGNEQFF.

The chain uses TRBV3-1 (or the pseudogene TRBV3-2) and TRBJ1-2, with a weak D call TRBD1 (6 bases). Germline CDR1 is LGHDT and CDR2 is YNNKEL (reference sequence). The CDR3 extends over 13 amino acids. The V and J ends lost 2 bases and 6 bases respectively, with 10 bases between them. The CDR3 DNA is TGTGCCAGCAGCCAACGGGACAACGATGGCTACACCTTC. Protein product: CASSQRDNDGYTF.

The CDR3 sequence: CASSQLVGSNTEAFF. CDR3 bases: TGCGCCAGCAGCCAATTGGTAGGGAGCAACACTGAAGCTTTCTTT. The rearrangement uses TRBV4-1 and TRBJ1-1; D unclear. V dropped 2 bases and J dropped 2 bases, with 12 bases sitting between them. CDR1 MGHRA and CDR2 YSYEKL come from the germline V gene. The CDR3 has 15 amino acids.

This rearrangement joins TRBV6-6 to TRBJ1-5; 11 bases are a match to TRBD1. V dropped 5 bases and J dropped 1; count of bases not matched to a gene: 10. Germline CDR1 and CDR2: MNHNY and SVGAGI (reference sequence). The CDR3 runs 18 residues. DNA for the CDR3: TGTGCCAGCAGTCCCATAAGCCGGGACAGGGGGAGCAATCAGCCCCAGCATTTT. It encodes CASSPISRDRGSNQPQHF.

This chain links TRBV18 with TRBJ1-1; D gene uncertain. The germline CDR1 and CDR2 sequences are KGHSH and LQKENI. Trimming took off 3 bases at V and 1 base at J, with 12 bases between the two ends. The length of the CDR3 is 15 residues. The CDR3 region is CASSPREGRNTEAFF. CDR3 nucleotide sequence: TGTGCCAGCTCACCCCGGGAAGGTAGGAACACTGAAGCTTTCTTT.

This chain links TRBV5-5 with TRBJ2-2; 13 bases fit TRBD2. CDR1 SGHKS and CDR2 YYEKEE come from the germline V gene (reference sequence). Trimming cost V 4 bases and J 5 bases; bases outside gene matches: 5. The CDR3 totals 16 residues. The CDR3 reads CASSGGLAGVTGELFF. The CDR3 bases are TGTGCCAGCAGCGGAGGACTAGCGGGAGTTACCGGGGAGCTGTTTTTT.

The V gene is TRBV20-1, the J gene TRBJ2-1; 10 bases are shared with TRBD2. The CDR3 sequence is 19 residues long. Losses at the gene ends were 8 bases for V and 0 bases for J; bases not matched to a gene: 19. Germline V gene sequence: CDR1 DFQATT, CDR2 SNEGSKA (reference sequence). The CDR3 here is CSPSGRASGRGSSYNEQFF. As DNA, the CDR3 is TGCAGTCCGAGTGGTAGGGCTAGCGGGAGAGGGAGCTCCTACAATGAGCAGTTCTTC.

The V and J genes are TRBV19 and TRBJ1-1; 8 bases agree with TRBD1. In germline, CDR1 is LNHDA, CDR2 SQIVND (reference sequence). This CDR3 contains 15 residues. With 5 bases clipped from V and 1 base from J, the junction kept 6 bases outside the gene matches. The CDR3 region is CASSARQGSNTEAFF. The CDR3 bases are TGTGCCAGTAGTGCTCGACAGGGGTCGAACACTGAAGCTTTCTTT.

The CDR3 protein is CASSEWTSGRDEQYF. CDR3 DNA sequence: TGTGCCAGCAGTGAATGGACTAGCGGGAGGGACGAGCAGTACTTC. This chain connects TRBV6-1 to TRBJ2-7; 15 nucleotides match TRBD2. This CDR3 spans 15 amino acids. Germline V CDR1 and CDR2: MNHNS, SASEGT. V trimming: 2 bases; J trimming: 5 bases; junction bases outside the gene matches: 1.

This rearrangement joins TRBV7-8 to TRBJ1-4; D remains unclear. Trimming left V 7 bases short and J 3 bases short, with 18 bases between. The CDR3 has 16 residues. Germline V lookup: CDR1 SGHVS, CDR2 FQNEAQ. The CDR3 here is CASTPGAAAPNEKLFF. The CDR3 region has the DNA TGTGCCAGCACCCCGGGAGCGGCTGCACCTAATGAAAAACTGTTTTTT.

V and J are TRBV24-1 and TRBJ1-1, with D perhaps matching TRBD1 (6 bases). Trimming pared 3 bases from V and 5 bases from J, leaving 15 bases between. The CDR3 covers 15 residues. The germline gives CDR1 KGHDR, CDR2 SFDVKD. CDR3 bases: TGTGCCACCAGTGATACTCGGTCAGGGGAAACTGAAGCTTTCTTT. It codes for CATSDTRSGETEAFF.

The rearrangement joins TRBV7-2 to TRBJ2-1; 7 bases fit TRBD1. Germline values: CDR1 SGHTA, CDR2 FQGNSA. V lost 4 bases and J lost 8; bases outside the gene matches: 2. The CDR3 spans 12 residues. This chain's CDR3 is CASSSTGYEQFF. The CDR3 region has the DNA TGTGCCAGCAGCTCGACAGGGTATGAGCAGTTCTTC.

The chain joins TRBV27 to TRBJ1-4; D is unresolved. The germline V gene encodes CDR1 MNHEY and CDR2 SMNVEV (reference sequence). V lost 4 bases, J lost 6 bases, and 9 bases lay in between. The CDR3 loop spans 13 amino acids. The CDR3 sequence: CASSSGFDEKLFF. DNA for the CDR3: TGTGCCAGCAGTTCGGGATTTGATGAAAAACTGTTTTTT.